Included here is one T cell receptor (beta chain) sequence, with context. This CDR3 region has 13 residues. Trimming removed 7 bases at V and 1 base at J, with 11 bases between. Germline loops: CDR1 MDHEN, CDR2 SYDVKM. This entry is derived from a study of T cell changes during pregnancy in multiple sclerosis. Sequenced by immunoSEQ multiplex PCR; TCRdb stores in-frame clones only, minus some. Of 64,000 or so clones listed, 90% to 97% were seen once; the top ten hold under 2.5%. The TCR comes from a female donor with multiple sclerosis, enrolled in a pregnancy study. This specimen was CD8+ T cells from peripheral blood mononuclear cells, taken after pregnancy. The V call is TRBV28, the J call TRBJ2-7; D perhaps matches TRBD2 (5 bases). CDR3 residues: CASTLSASYEQYF. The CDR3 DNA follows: TGTGCCAGCACCCTTAGCGCATCCTACGAGCAGTACTTC. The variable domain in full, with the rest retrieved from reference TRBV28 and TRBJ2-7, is DVKVTQSSRYLVKRTGEKVFLECVQDMDHENMFWYRQDPGLGLRLIYFSYDVKMKEKGDIPEGYSVSREKKERFSLILESASTNQTSMYLCASTLSASYEQYFGPGTRLTVT.